The source of this TCR beta chain is a study of blood T cell repertoires in COVID-19. On the study more broadly: In each case, the material was cDNA or gDNA derived from T cells, B-cell-depleted T cells, or PBMCs.

CDR1 is SGHNT, CDR2 YYREEE, per germline (reference sequence). The CDR3 loop spans 18 amino acids. The V and J ends lost 0 bases and 4 bases, in that order; junction bases with no gene match: 7. Original methodology: Amplification of reference gene primers provided the estimated nucleated cell counts. Generated by immunoSEQ multiplex PCR, the TCRdb table keeps only in-frame clones and is missing some. That table furnishes V, J and clone size, whereas the DNA furnished D and trimming. The sample shows tens of thousands of clones, roughly four fifths of them seen only once. Sequencing used peripheral blood. The TCR originated in a woman older than 75 with acute or convalescent COVID-19. The chain carries TRBV5-4 and TRBJ2-7, with 16 nucleotides matching TRBD2. The CDR3 sequence is CASSLAGLAGGPKYEQYF. For the CDR3, the DNA is TGTGCCAGCAGCTTGGCGGGACTAGCGGGAGGGCCGAAGTACGAGCAGTACTTC.